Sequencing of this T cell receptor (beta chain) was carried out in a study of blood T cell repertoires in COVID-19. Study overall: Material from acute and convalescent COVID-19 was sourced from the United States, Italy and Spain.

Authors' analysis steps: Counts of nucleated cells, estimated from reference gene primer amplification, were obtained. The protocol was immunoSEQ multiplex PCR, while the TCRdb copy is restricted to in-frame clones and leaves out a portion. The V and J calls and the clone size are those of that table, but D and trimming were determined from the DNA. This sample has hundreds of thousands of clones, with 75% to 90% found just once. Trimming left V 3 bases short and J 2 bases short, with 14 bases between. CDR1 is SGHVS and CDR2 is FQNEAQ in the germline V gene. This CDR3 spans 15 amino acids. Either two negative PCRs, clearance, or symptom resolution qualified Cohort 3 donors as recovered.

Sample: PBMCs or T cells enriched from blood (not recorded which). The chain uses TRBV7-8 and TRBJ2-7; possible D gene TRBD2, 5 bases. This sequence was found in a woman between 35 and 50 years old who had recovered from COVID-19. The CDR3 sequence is CASSFVDGRAYEQYF. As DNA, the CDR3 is TGTGCCAGCAGCTTCGTGGACGGGCGGGCCTACGAGCAGTACTTC.